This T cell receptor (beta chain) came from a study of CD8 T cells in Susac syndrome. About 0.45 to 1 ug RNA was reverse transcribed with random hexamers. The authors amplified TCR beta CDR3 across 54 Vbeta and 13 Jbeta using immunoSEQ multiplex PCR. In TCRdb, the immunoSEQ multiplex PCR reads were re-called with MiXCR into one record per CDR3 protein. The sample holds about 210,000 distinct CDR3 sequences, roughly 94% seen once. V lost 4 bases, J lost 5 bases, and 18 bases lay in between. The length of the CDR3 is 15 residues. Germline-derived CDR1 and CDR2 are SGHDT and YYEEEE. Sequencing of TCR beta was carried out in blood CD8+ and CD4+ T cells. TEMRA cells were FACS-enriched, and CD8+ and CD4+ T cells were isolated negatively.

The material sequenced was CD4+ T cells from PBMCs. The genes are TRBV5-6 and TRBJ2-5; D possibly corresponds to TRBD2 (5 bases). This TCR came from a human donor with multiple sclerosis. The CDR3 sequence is CASSAPLGGRETQYF. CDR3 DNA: TGTGCCAGCAGCGCGCCCCTAGGAGGTCGGGAGACCCAGTACTTC.